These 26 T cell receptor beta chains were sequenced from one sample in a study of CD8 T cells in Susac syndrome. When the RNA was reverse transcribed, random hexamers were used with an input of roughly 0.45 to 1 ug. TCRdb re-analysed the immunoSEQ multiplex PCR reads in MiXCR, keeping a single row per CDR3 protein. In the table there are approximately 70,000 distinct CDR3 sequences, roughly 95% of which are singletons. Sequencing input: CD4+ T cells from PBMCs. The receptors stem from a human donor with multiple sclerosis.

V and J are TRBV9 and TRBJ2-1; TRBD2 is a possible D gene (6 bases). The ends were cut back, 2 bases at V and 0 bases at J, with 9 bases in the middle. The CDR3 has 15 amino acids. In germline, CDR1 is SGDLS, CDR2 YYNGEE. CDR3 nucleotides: TGTGCCAGCAGCGTCATCGGGGGCTCCTACAATGAGCAGTTCTTC. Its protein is CASSVIGGSYNEQFF.

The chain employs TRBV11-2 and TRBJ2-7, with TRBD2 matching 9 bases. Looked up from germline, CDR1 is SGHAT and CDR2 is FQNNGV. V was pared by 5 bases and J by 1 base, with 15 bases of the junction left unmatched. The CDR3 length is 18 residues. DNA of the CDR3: TGTGCCAGCAGCGGATCATTCTTCTTAGCGGGGGCTTCCTACGAGCAGTACTTC. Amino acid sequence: CASSGSFFLAGASYEQYF.

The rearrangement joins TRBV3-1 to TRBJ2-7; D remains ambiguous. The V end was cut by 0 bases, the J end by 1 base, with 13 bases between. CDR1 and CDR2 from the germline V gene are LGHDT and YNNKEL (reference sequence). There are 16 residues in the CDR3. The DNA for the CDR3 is TGTGCCAGCAGCCAAGACCAGCCCCTGAGGTCCTACGAGCAGTACTTC. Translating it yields CASSQDQPLRSYEQYF.

DNA of the CDR3: TGTGCCAGCACCCGATACAGGTCCCTTATTGAGTACGAGCAGTACTTC. Translation: CASTRYRSLIEYEQYF. V and J are TRBV6-1 and TRBJ2-7; TRBD1 is a possible D gene (5 bases). The V end was cut by 7 bases, the J end by 4 bases, with 23 bases between. The CDR3 runs to 16 residues. Germline-derived CDR1 and CDR2 are MNHNS and SASEGT.

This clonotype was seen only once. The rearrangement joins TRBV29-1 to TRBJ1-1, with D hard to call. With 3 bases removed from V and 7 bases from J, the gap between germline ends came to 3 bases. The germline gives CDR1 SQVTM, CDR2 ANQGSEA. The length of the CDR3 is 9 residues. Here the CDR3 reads CSVDSEAFF. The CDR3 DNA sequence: TGCAGCGTTGACAGTGAAGCTTTCTTT.

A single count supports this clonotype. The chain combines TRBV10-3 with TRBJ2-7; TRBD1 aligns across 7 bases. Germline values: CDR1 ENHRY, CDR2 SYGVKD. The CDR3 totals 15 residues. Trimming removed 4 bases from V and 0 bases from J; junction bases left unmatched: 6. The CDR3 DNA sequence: TGTGCCATCAGTGGGGCAGGGGGAACCTCCTACGAGCAGTACTTC. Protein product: CAISGAGGTSYEQYF.

This CDR3 is CASSLSGLASRETQYF. The CDR3, as DNA: TGTGCCAGCAGTTTATCCGGGCTAGCGTCTCGAGAGACCCAGTACTTC. The V call is TRBV27, the J call TRBJ2-5; tentatively, D is TRBD2 (6 bases). V was clipped by 0 bases and J by 4 bases, with 15 bases between them. This CDR3 has 16 amino acids. Germline lookup yields CDR1 MNHEY and CDR2 SMNVEV (reference sequence).

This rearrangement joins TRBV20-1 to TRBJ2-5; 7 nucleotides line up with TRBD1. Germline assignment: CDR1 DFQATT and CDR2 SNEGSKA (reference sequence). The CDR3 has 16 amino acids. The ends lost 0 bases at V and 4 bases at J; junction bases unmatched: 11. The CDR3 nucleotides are TGCAGTGCTAGAGATAGCCGACAGGGCCCCCCAGAGACCCAGTACTTC. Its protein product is CSARDSRQGPPETQYF.

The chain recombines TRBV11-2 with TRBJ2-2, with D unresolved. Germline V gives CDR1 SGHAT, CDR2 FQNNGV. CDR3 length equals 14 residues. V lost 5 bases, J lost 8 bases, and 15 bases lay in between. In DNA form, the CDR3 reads TGTGCCAGCAGCCCACTCACGGGTAAAGGGGAGCTGTTTTTT. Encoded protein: CASSPLTGKGELFF.

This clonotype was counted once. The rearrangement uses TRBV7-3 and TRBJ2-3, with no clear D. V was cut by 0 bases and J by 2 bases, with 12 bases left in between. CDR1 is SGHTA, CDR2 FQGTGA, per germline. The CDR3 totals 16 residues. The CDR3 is CASSLTPARTTDTQYF. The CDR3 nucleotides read TGTGCCAGCAGCTTAACTCCAGCTAGGACCACAGATACGCAGTATTTT.

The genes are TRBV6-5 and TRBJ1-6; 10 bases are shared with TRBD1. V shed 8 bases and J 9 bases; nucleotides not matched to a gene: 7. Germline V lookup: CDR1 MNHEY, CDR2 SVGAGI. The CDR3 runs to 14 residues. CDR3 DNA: TGTGCCAGCGGTGCCGGGACAGGGGCTTCACCCCTCCACTTT. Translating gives CASGAGTGASPLHF.

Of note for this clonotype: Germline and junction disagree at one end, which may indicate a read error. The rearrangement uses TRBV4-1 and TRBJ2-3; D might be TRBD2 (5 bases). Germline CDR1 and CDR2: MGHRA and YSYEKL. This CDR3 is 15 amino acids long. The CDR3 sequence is CASSQDRASTDTQCF. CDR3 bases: TGCGCCAGCAGCCAAGATCGGGCTAGCACAGATACGCAGTGTTTT.

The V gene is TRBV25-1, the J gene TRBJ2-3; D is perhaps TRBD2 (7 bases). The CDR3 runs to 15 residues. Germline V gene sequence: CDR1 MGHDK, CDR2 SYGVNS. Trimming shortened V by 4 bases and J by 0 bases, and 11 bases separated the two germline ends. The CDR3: CASSAGGRSTDTQYF. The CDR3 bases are TGTGCCAGCAGTGCGGGGGGCCGAAGCACAGATACGCAGTATTTT.

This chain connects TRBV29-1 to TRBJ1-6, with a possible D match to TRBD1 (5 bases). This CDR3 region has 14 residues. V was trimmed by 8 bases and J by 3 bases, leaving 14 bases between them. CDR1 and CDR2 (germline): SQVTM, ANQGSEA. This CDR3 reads CSSEGTVYNSPLHF. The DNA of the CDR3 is TGCAGCTCCGAGGGGACGGTCTATAATTCACCCCTCCACTTT.

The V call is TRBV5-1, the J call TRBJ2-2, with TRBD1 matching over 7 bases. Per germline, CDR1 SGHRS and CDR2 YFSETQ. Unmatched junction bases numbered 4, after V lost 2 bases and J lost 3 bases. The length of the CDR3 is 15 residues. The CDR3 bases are TGCGCCAGCAGCTTCGGGACAGCGGACACCGGGGAGCTGTTTTTT. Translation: CASSFGTADTGELFF.

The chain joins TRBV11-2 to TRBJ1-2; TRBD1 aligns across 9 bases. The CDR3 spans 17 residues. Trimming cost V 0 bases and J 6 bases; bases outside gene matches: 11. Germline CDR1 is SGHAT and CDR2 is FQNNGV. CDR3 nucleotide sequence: TGTGCCAGCAGCTTAGATAGCGCTGGGGACAGGGACGATGGCTACACCTTC. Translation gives CASSLDSAGDRDDGYTF.

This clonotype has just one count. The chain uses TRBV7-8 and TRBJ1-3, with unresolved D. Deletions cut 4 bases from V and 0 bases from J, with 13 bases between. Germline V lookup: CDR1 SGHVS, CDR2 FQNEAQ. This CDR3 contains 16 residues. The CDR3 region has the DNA TGTGCCAGCAGCTCCCTCGGACTCCTCTCTGGAAACACCATATATTTT. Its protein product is CASSSLGLLSGNTIYF.

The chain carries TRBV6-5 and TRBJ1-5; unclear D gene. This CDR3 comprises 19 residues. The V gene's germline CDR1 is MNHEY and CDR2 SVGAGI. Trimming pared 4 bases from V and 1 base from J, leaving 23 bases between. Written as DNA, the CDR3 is TGTGCCAGCAGTTCGGGAACCCAAAAAGCGGCCAGGAGCAATCAGCCCCAGCATTTT. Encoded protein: CASSSGTQKAARSNQPQHF.

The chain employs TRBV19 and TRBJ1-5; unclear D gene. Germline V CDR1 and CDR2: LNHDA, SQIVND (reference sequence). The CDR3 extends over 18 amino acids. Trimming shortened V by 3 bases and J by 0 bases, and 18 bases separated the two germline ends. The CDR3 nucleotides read TGTGCCAGTAGTATGCAGATGCGAAGTAGGTATAGCAATCAGCCCCAGCATTTT. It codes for CASSMQMRSRYSNQPQHF.

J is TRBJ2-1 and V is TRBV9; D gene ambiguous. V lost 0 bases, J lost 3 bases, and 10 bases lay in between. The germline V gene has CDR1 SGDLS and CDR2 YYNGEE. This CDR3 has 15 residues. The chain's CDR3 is CASSVGSYHYNEQFF. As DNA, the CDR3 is TGTGCCAGCAGCGTAGGGTCCTACCACTACAATGAGCAGTTCTTC. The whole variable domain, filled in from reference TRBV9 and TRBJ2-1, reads DSGVTQTPKHLITATGQRVTLRCSPRSGDLSVYWYQQSLDQGLQFLIQYYNGEERAKGNILERFSAQQFPDLHSELNLSSLELGDSALYFCASSVGSYHYNEQFFGPGTRLTVL.

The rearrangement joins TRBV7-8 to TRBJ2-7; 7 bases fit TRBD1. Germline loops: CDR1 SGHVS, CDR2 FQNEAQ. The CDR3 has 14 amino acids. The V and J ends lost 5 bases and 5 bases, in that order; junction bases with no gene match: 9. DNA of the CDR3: TGTGCCAGCAGCGCTGACAGGGAAGGCCACGAGCAGTACTTC. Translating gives CASSADREGHEQYF. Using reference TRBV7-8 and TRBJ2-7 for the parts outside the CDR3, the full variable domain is GAGVSQSPRYKVAKRGQDVALRCDPISGHVSLFWYQQALGQGPEFLTYFQNEAQLDKSGLPSDRFFAERPEGSVSTLKIQRTQQEDSAVYLCASSADREGHEQYFGPGTRLTVT.

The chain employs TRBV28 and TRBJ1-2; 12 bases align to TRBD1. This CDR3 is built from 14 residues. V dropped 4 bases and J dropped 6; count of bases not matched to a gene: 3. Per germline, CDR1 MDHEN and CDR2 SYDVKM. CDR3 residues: CASSSGQGADGYTF. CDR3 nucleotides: TGTGCCAGCAGTTCGGGACAGGGGGCTGATGGCTACACCTTC.

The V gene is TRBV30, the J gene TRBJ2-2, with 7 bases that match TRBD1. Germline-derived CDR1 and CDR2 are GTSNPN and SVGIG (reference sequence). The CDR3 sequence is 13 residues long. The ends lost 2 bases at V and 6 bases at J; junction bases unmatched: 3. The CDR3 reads CAWSRTGAGELFF. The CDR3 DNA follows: TGTGCCTGGAGTCGCACAGGGGCCGGGGAGCTGTTTTTT.

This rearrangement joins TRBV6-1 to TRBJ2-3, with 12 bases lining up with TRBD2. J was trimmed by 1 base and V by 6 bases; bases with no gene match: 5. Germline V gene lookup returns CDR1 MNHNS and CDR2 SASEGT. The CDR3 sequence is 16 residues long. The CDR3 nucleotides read TGTGCCAGCAGCCCTGGGACTAGCGGGCGCACAGATACGCAGTATTTT. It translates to CASSPGTSGRTDTQYF.

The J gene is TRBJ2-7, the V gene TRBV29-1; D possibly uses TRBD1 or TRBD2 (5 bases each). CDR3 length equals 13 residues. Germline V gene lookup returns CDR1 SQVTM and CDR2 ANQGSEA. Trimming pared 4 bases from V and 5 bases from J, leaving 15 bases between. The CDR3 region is CSVVGQGVHEQYF. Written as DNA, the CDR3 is TGCAGCGTTGTGGGGCAGGGAGTCCACGAGCAGTACTTC.

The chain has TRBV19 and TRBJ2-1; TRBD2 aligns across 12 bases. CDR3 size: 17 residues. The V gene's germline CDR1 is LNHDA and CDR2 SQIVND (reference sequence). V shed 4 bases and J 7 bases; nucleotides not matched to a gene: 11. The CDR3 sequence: CASSRLAGDTRGNEQFF. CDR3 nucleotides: TGTGCCAGTAGTAGACTAGCGGGGGACACGAGGGGGAATGAGCAGTTCTTC.